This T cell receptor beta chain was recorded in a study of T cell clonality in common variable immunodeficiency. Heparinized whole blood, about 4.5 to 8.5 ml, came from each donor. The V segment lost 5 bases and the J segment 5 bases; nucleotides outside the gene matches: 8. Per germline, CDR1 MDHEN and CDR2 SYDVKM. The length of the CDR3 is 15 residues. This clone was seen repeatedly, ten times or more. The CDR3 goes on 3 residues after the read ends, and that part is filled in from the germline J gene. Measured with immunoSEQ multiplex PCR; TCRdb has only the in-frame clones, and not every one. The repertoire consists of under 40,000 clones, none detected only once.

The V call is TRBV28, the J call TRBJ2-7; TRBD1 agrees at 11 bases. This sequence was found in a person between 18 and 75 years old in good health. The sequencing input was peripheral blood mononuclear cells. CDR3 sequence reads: CASSDRDRGKNEQYF. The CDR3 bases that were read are TGTGCCAGCAGTGACCGGGACAGGGGGAAAAACGAG.